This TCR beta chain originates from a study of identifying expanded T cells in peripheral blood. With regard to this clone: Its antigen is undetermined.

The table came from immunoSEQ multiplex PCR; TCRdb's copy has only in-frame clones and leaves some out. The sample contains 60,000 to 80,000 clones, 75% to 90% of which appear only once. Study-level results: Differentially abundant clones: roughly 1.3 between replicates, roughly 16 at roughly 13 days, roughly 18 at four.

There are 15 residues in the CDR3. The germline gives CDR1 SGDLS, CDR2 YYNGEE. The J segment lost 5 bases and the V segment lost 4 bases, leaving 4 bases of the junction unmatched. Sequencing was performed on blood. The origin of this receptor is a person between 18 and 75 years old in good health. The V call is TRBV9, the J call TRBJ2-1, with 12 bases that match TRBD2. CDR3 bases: TGTGCCAGCAGCTCTAGCGGGAGGGCTGACAATGAGCAGTTCTTC. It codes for CASSSSGRADNEQFF. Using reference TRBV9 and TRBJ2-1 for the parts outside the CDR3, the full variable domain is DSGVTQTPKHLITATGQRVTLRCSPRSGDLSVYWYQQSLDQGLQFLIQYYNGEERAKGNILERFSAQQFPDLHSELNLSSLELGDSALYFCASSSSGRADNEQFFGPGTRLTVL.